This is a list of T cell receptor beta chains from one sample in a study of STAT3 mutations in large granular lymphocyte leukemia. This table comes from immunoSEQ multiplex PCR, and its TCRdb copy is limited to in-frame clones, with some not included. Counted here are tens of thousands of clones, roughly 86% occurring once; the ten biggest clones make up roughly 13%. Specimen: peripheral blood mononuclear cells. These receptors all stem from a man in his fifties or sixties with T-cell large granular lymphocyte leukemia. Some clones in this sample may be carry-over from other donors' samples. The CDR3 runs from the conserved cysteine through the conserved F or W. Each record gives: J gene, V gene, CDR3 protein.

TRBJ2-7 TRBV18 CASSPPGGRSSYEQYF
TRBJ1-1 TRBV28 CASSPGTPAAFF
TRBJ1-6 TRBV30 CAWSARGQANSPLHF
TRBJ2-1 TRBV28 CASSPSGGGTYNEQFF
TRBJ1-1 TRBV4-2 CASSQGDPLDTEAFF
TRBJ2-2 TRBV5-1 CASSQGATGELFF
TRBJ2-5 TRBV28 CASRTTAGLAGRQETQYF
TRBJ2-3 TRBV9 CASSVGSLGADTQYF
TRBJ1-2 TRBV2 CASSEEGTGGSRYTF
TRBJ1-2 TRBV18 CASSSFDRLKYGYTF
TRBJ2-1 TRBV5-4 CASSPGPYNEQFF
TRBJ2-1 TRBV30 CAWGSWGQFF
TRBJ2-7 TRBV11-2 CASSGQGATAYEQYF
TRBJ2-3 TRBV28 CASTPPGWGKGADTQYF
TRBJ2-3 TRBV29-1 CSVPLSGRTDTQYF
TRBJ2-5 TRBV2 CASSSFGTTQETQYF
TRBJ2-5 TRBV5-1 CASRARVEETQYF
TRBJ2-7 TRBV5-1 CASSLTGGREQYF
TRBJ2-3 TRBV6-5 CASNLDLSTDTQYF
TRBJ1-2 TRBV19 CASSNLGVTYGYTF
TRBJ1-4 TRBV7-9 CASKYRNFNEKLFF
TRBJ1-1 TRBV2 CASSVEGTNTEAFF
TRBJ2-2 TRBV5-1 CASRLDAGELFF
TRBJ2-2 TRBV29-1 CSVAARDRRRELFF
TRBJ2-1 TRBV7-8 CATRPGQGPFRNEQFF
TRBJ1-2 TRBV2 CASSAGIYGYTF
TRBJ1-4 TRBV4-2 CASSPQISGEKLFF
TRBJ2-1 TRBV30 CAWSPLGLAGVSEQFF
TRBJ1-6 TRBV28 CASSPQRGGGSPLHF
TRBJ1-2 TRBV18 CASSLLPSRENYYGYTF
TRBJ2-5 TRBV19 CASSPRDLEETQYF
TRBJ2-2 TRBV7-9 CASSFGTLNTGELFF
TRBJ2-3 TRBV9 CASSAGSVPDTQYF
TRBJ1-5 TRBV13 CASSLGQGYQPQHF
TRBJ2-5 TRBV5-1 CASSQGLAEGETQYF
TRBJ2-3 TRBV29-1 CSVEDNVVSTDTQYF
TRBJ2-2 TRBV28 CASTVGGPSTGELFF
TRBJ2-2 TRBV9 CASSEGGLADHGELFF
TRBJ2-7 TRBV30 CAWSAAQGLWEQYF
TRBJ2-1 TRBV30 CAWGGLAQFF
TRBJ1-4 TRBV18 CASSPGQADEKLFF
TRBJ1-5 TRBV19 CASSIAWDVQGHQPQHF
TRBJ2-7 TRBV18 CASSPLGGSGIPYEQYF
TRBJ1-1 TRBV5-6 CASSLEYTLQNTEAFF
TRBJ2-7 TRBV5-1 CASREGGREDEQYF
TRBJ1-6 TRBV5-4 CASSPRTGGSNSPLHF
TRBJ1-1 TRBV7-9 CASSWEVPAFF
TRBJ2-3 TRBV13 CASSSATSGGSTDTQYF
TRBJ1-4 TRBV25-1 CASSGTVRGNEKLFF
TRBJ1-1 TRBV19 CASSLYRSMNTEAFF
TRBJ2-7 TRBV28 CASSSAGTGGNEQYF
TRBJ2-7 TRBV30 CAWTAGPYEQYF
TRBJ2-7 TRBV5-4 CASSRRTTSGSYEQYF